This T cell receptor beta chain is from a study of T cell clonotyping in hematopoietic cell transplantation. Study observations and caveats: Pathologically expanded recipient clonotypes increased progressively from day 30 to day 180 as diversity fell.

Profiling relied on immunoSEQ multiplex PCR, and the TCRdb table lists in-frame clones only, not all of them. The sample records 26,000 or so clones, approximately 95% being singletons. With respect to this clone: What it binds is unknown.

Germline V lookup: CDR1 SGHVS, CDR2 FNYEAQ. V shed 1 base and J 10 bases; nucleotides not matched to a gene: 4. This CDR3 has 15 residues. Sequenced sample: peripheral blood mononuclear cells. The V gene is TRBV7-6, the J gene TRBJ1-6; 10 bases are a match to TRBD1. The sequence was obtained from a man aged 45 to 65 in good health. Some clones in this sample may be carry-over from other donors' samples. CDR3 in amino acids: CASSLGDRGASPLHF. CDR3 DNA sequence: TGTGCCAGCAGCTTAGGGGACAGGGGCGCCTCACCCCTCCACTTT.